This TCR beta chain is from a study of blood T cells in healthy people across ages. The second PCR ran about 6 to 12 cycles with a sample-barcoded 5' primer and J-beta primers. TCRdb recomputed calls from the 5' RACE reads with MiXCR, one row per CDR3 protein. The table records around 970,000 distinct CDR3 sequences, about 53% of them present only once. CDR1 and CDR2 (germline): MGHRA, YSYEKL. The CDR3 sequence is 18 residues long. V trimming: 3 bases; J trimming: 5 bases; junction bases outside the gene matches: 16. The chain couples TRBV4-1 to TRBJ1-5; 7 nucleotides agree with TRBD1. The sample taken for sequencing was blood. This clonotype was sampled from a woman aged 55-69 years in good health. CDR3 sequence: CASSQSYGGGSSYQPQHF. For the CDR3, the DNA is TGCGCCAGCAGCCAGAGTTATGGAGGGGGCTCTTCTTATCAGCCCCAGCATTTT.